The 30 T cell receptor beta chains below were found in one sample sequenced in a study of blood T cell repertoires in COVID-19. Generated by immunoSEQ multiplex PCR, the TCRdb table keeps only in-frame clones and is missing some. The sample contains over 120,000 clones, 75% to 85% of which appear only once. The sequenced sample was peripheral blood. Every receptor here comes from a woman older than 75 with active or convalescent COVID-19.

The chain carries TRBV6-6 and TRBJ1-1; D may be TRBD1 (6 bases). Per germline, CDR1 MNHNY and CDR2 SVGAGI (reference sequence). Trimming shortened V by 10 bases and J by 1 base, and 13 bases separated the two germline ends. This CDR3 region has 13 residues. The CDR3 nucleotides read TGTGCCACCAAGGGGACATCGAACACTGAAGCTTTCTTT. This sequence encodes CATKGTSNTEAFF.

This chain uses TRBV30 with TRBJ2-6; the D gene is possibly TRBD1 (6 bases). The CDR3 length is 17 residues. Trimming stripped 7 bases from V and 0 bases from J, with 19 bases between. CDR1 and CDR2 from the germline V gene are GTSNPN and SVGIG (reference sequence). Here the CDR3 reads CASPPVGGHSGANVLTF. The CDR3 region has the DNA TGTGCCTCCCCGCCGGTAGGGGGACACTCTGGGGCCAACGTCCTGACTTTC.

The gene calls are TRBV2 and TRBJ2-1; TRBD2 matches 12 bases. The ends lost 2 bases at V and 9 bases at J; junction bases unmatched: 5. The CDR3 has 15 residues. In germline, CDR1 is SNHLY, CDR2 FYNNEI. The CDR3 spells CASSETTSGGSEQFF. As DNA, the CDR3 is TGTGCCAGCAGTGAAACAACTAGCGGGGGGAGTGAGCAGTTCTTC. The complete variable domain, with remaining parts taken from reference TRBV2 and TRBJ2-1, reads EPEVTQTPSHQVTQMGQEVILRCVPISNHLYFYWYRQILGQKVEFLVSFYNNEISEKSEIFDDQFSVERPDGSNFTLKIRSTKLEDSAMYFCASSETTSGGSEQFFGPGTRLTVL.

The V gene is TRBV7-3, the J gene TRBJ2-2; 7 bases fit TRBD2. The CDR3 runs 17 residues. The germline gives CDR1 SGHTA, CDR2 FQGTGA. With V trimmed by 4 bases and J by 2 bases, 10 bases remained unmatched. The CDR3 region has the DNA TGTGCCAGCAGCTCGGAGCCGGCGACTAGCAACACCGGGGAGCTGTTTTTT. This sequence encodes CASSSEPATSNTGELFF. The complete variable domain, with remaining parts taken from reference TRBV7-3 and TRBJ2-2, reads GAGVSQTPSNKVTEKGKYVELRCDPISGHTALYWYRQSLGQGPEFLIYFQGTGAADDSGLPNDRFFAVRPEGSVSTLKIQRTERGDSAVYLCASSSEPATSNTGELFFGEGSRLTVL.

Note on this clone: One end of the junction does not line up with germline, which may come from a read error. The rearrangement joins TRBV19 to TRBJ1-1; 8 bases are shared with TRBD1. The length of the CDR3 is 15 residues. The V gene's germline CDR1 is LNHDA and CDR2 SQIVND (reference sequence). The DNA for the CDR3 is TGTGCCAGCAGTACCCTCGGACAGGGCCGAACTGAAGCTTTCTTT. It codes for CASSTLGQGRTEAFF.

V and J are TRBV6-5 and TRBJ1-4, with 9 bases fitting TRBD1. CDR3 length: 15 amino acids. Germline V lookup: CDR1 MNHEY, CDR2 SVGAGI. After removal of 6 bases from V and 6 bases from J, the junction contained 8 bases not matched to a gene. The CDR3 sequence is CASRLTGGSHEKLFF. The CDR3 nucleotides read TGTGCCAGCAGATTGACAGGGGGAAGTCATGAAAAACTGTTTTTT.

The chain carries TRBV7-8 and TRBJ1-2, with TRBD1 as a possible D gene (5 bases). Trimming stripped 1 base from V and 2 bases from J, with 14 bases between. Looked up from germline, CDR1 is SGHVS and CDR2 is FQNEAQ. The CDR3 extends over 16 amino acids. CDR3 sequence (DNA): TGTGCCAGCAGCTTAGTTAGTGCAGGACAAAACTATGGCTACACCTTC. This gives the protein CASSLVSAGQNYGYTF.

This chain connects TRBV3-1 (or the pseudogene TRBV3-2) to TRBJ1-2, with a possible D match to TRBD1 (6 bases). Trimming cost V 3 bases and J 5 bases, with 10 bases left between them. The CDR3 consists of 13 residues. The germline gives CDR1 LGHDT, CDR2 YNNKEL (reference sequence). CDR3 residues: CASSQTGTYGYTF. The CDR3 DNA reads as TGTGCCAGCAGCCAGACAGGAACGTATGGCTACACCTTC.

The chain combines TRBV19 with TRBJ1-1; D unresolved. This CDR3 is built from 15 residues. Trimming shortened V by 5 bases and J by 5 bases, and 18 bases separated the two germline ends. CDR1 and CDR2 from the germline V gene are LNHDA and SQIVND (reference sequence). The CDR3 coding sequence is TGTGCCAGTAGTTCCCCCCTGGGAGGGCGGACTGAAGCTTTCTTT. Translated, it gives CASSSPLGGRTEAFF. The full variable domain, completed using reference TRBV19 and TRBJ1-1, is DGGITQSPKYLFRKEGQNVTLSCEQNLNHDAMYWYRQDPGQGLRLIYYSQIVNDFQKGDIAEGYSVSREKKESFPLTVTSAQKNPTAFYLCASSSPLGGRTEAFFGQGTRLTVV.

The J gene is TRBJ2-7, the V gene TRBV19; weak D call: TRBD1 (5 bases). The CDR3 sequence is 14 residues long. Germline V gene data show CDR1 as LNHDA and CDR2 as SQIVND (reference sequence). The ends were cut back, 5 bases at V and 5 bases at J, with 16 bases in the middle. CDR3 DNA sequence: TGTGCCAGTAGTCCAGGGCAGAAGGTCAACGAGCAGTACTTC. This codes for CASSPGQKVNEQYF.

The chain carries TRBV19 and TRBJ2-3; D is uncertain. Germline V CDR1 and CDR2: LNHDA, SQIVND (reference sequence). The CDR3 covers 13 residues. Trimming removed 6 bases at V and 2 bases at J, with 9 bases between. The CDR3 DNA is TGTGCCAGTAGCCCTGAGAACACAGATACGCAGTATTTT. This translates into CASSPENTDTQYF.

This chain uses TRBV5-1 with TRBJ1-2, with TRBD1 identical over 8 bases. The ends lost 5 bases at V and 8 bases at J; junction bases unmatched: 8. The CDR3 length is 13 residues. Germline CDR1 and CDR2: SGHRS and YFSETQ. The CDR3 DNA follows: TGCGCCAGCAGGGCCGGGACAGGCTTGGGCTACACCTTC. Protein product: CASRAGTGLGYTF.

This clone was found a few times. The rearrangement uses TRBV3-1 (or the pseudogene TRBV3-2) and TRBJ2-1, with D unresolved. The V end was cut by 1 base, the J end by 1 base, with 8 bases between. The CDR3 is 15 amino acids. Germline V gene sequence: CDR1 LGHDT, CDR2 YNNKEL (reference sequence). CDR3 amino acids: CASSQALGSYNEQFF. The CDR3 bases are TGTGCCAGCAGCCAAGCCCTAGGTTCCTACAATGAGCAGTTCTTC.

Concerning this clone: A much larger clone sits a single nucleotide away, making a read error possible. V is TRBV3-1 (or the pseudogene TRBV3-2) and J is TRBJ1-3; D is undetermined. Trimming removed 0 bases at V and 0 bases at J, with 6 bases between. The germline V gene encodes CDR1 LGHDT and CDR2 YNNKEL (reference sequence). The CDR3 contains 15 residues. DNA for the CDR3: TGTGCCAGCAGCCAAGATGGGAGCTCTGGAAACACCATATATTTT. Amino acids: CASSQDGSSGNTIYF.

CDR3 amino acids: CAWSGTAQGDEQYF. DNA of the CDR3: TGTGCCTGGAGTGGGACAGCCCAGGGGGACGAGCAGTACTTC. V and J are TRBV30 and TRBJ2-7; 7 bases align to TRBD1. Trimming at V came to 1 base and at J to 5 bases, leaving 8 bases not matched to a gene. The germline V gene has CDR1 GTSNPN and CDR2 SVGIG (reference sequence). The CDR3 runs 14 residues.

This clone was found once. The gene calls are TRBV12-5 and TRBJ1-2; D is perhaps TRBD1 (6 bases). V was cut by 3 bases and J by 8 bases, with 28 bases left in between. Germline CDR1 is LGHNT and CDR2 is FRNRAP. This CDR3 is built from 18 residues. In nucleotides, the CDR3 is TGTGCTAGTGGTTTCCTGGGGGACACAACAGGCCATGTGAGGGGCTACACCTTC. Its protein is CASGFLGDTTGHVRGYTF.

The genes are TRBV6-6 and TRBJ2-7, with 8 bases fitting TRBD1. Germline CDR1 reads MNHNY; CDR2 reads SVGAGI (reference sequence). Trimming removed 6 bases from V and 7 bases from J; junction bases left unmatched: 14. CDR3 length equals 15 residues. The CDR3 here is CASSAQGANNLEQYF. Here the CDR3 DNA reads TGTGCCAGCAGCGCCCAGGGGGCGAATAATTTAGAGCAGTACTTC.

The V gene is TRBV3-1 (or the pseudogene TRBV3-2), the J gene TRBJ2-7, with 9 bases lining up with TRBD1. The CDR3 length is 14 residues. The germline CDR1 and CDR2 sequences are LGHDT and YNNKEL (reference sequence). Germline trimming cut 3 bases from V and 7 bases from J; bases unmatched to any gene: 7. In DNA form, the CDR3 reads TGTGCCAGCAGCCACGGGGACAGGGCGGAGGAGCAGTACTTC. Residues: CASSHGDRAEEQYF.

J is TRBJ2-1 and V is TRBV29-1, with 9 positions matching TRBD1. V trimming: 7 bases; J trimming: 8 bases; junction bases outside the gene matches: 15. Germline assignment: CDR1 SQVTM and CDR2 ANQGSEA. The CDR3 extends over 15 amino acids. CDR3 protein: CSANIRQGVMHEQFF. The CDR3 DNA reads as TGCAGCGCTAACATCAGACAGGGGGTTATGCATGAGCAGTTCTTC.

This clone has more than one count but fewer than ten. The gene calls are TRBV12-3 or TRBV12-4 and TRBJ1-1, with D uncertain. This CDR3 contains 13 residues. Trimming removed 5 bases at V and 1 base at J, with 8 bases between. CDR3 amino acids: CASSLTQNTEAFF. The DNA of the CDR3 is TGTGCCAGCAGTCTTACACAGAACACTGAAGCTTTCTTT.

This sequence joins TRBV2 and TRBJ1-5, with TRBD1 identical over 7 bases. CDR3 length equals 14 residues. V gave up 2 bases and J gave up 7 bases; unmatched junction bases: 5. Germline V gene data show CDR1 as SNHLY and CDR2 as FYNNEI. In nucleotides, the CDR3 is TGTGCCAGCAGTGAACCAGGGGGTGGGCAGCCCCAGCATTTT. Translated, it gives CASSEPGGGQPQHF.

This clone showed up just a few times. The chain recombines TRBV6-4 with TRBJ2-1; 10 nucleotides match TRBD2. This CDR3 is built from 13 residues. V trimming: 5 bases; J trimming: 7 bases; junction bases outside the gene matches: 2. Germline V CDR1 and CDR2: MRHNA, SNTAGT. CDR3 sequence: CASSTSGANEQFF. DNA of the CDR3: TGTGCCAGCAGTACTAGCGGGGCTAATGAGCAGTTCTTC.

The chain's CDR3 is CASSQQMNTEAFF. For the CDR3, the DNA is TGTGCCAGCAGTCAACAAATGAACACTGAAGCTTTCTTT. The chain recombines TRBV7-2 with TRBJ1-1, with D uncertain. The CDR3 has 13 residues. Germline lookup yields CDR1 SGHTA and CDR2 FQGNSA. Trimming took 6 bases from V and 0 from J, leaving 8 bases between them.

V gene TRBV27 combines with J gene TRBJ2-2; a weak D match, TRBD1 (5 bases). The CDR3 has 17 residues. Germline V gives CDR1 MNHEY, CDR2 SMNVEV (reference sequence). The ends were cut back, 3 bases at V and 3 bases at J, with 17 bases in the middle. The CDR3, as DNA: TGTGCCAGCAGTTTTTCGACGGGCAGGGCATACACCGGGGAGCTGTTTTTT. Translation: CASSFSTGRAYTGELFF.

This chain connects TRBV3-1 (or the pseudogene TRBV3-2) to TRBJ2-3; 7 nucleotides match TRBD2. V shed 4 bases, J shed 4 bases, and the junction held 8 bases outside the gene matches. The CDR3 is made up of 15 amino acids. Looked up from germline, CDR1 is LGHDT and CDR2 is YNNKEL (reference sequence). CDR3 protein: CASSRAAAGADTQYF. The CDR3 region has the DNA TGTGCCAGCAGCCGGGCAGCGGCGGGGGCAGATACGCAGTATTTT.

This CDR3 reads CASSPPGISEGGEQFF. CDR3 in DNA: TGTGCCAGCTCACCGCCCGGGATAAGCGAAGGGGGTGAGCAGTTCTTC. V gene TRBV18 combines with J gene TRBJ2-1, with D possibly being TRBD1 (6 bases). V shed 3 bases and J shed 9 bases, with 21 bases lying between them. Germline CDR1 KGHSH, CDR2 LQKENI. CDR3 length: 16 residues.

This clone was picked up a small number of times. The chain recombines TRBV2 with TRBJ2-5; D call uncertain. V dropped 4 bases and J dropped 0 bases, with 12 bases sitting between them. This CDR3 has 15 amino acids. Germline values: CDR1 SNHLY, CDR2 FYNNEI. This CDR3 is CASSGARSYQETQYF. CDR3 nucleotides: TGTGCCAGCAGTGGCGCTAGAAGTTACCAAGAGACCCAGTACTTC.

This clone was counted at least ten times. The chain is built from TRBV30 and TRBJ1-4; a weak D match, TRBD1 (5 bases). The germline CDR1 and CDR2 sequences are GTSNPN and SVGIG (reference sequence). This CDR3 has 13 amino acids. V was cut by 7 bases and J by 8 bases, with 17 bases left in between. The CDR3 is CAYGAGLYEKLFF. The CDR3 DNA sequence: TGTGCCTATGGGGCAGGGCTTTACGAAAAACTGTTTTTT.

This chain connects TRBV7-8 to TRBJ1-2; 12 bases match TRBD1. CDR3 length equals 16 residues. V lost 5 bases to trimming and J lost 3 bases; unmatched junction nucleotides: 7. CDR1 SGHVS and CDR2 FQNEAQ come from the germline V gene. The CDR3 bases are TGTGCCAGCAGCCCCGGGACAGGGGGCGAGTACTATGGCTACACCTTC. Protein: CASSPGTGGEYYGYTF.

In this sample, this clone turned up once. The chain joins TRBV7-8 to TRBJ2-1; TRBD2 agrees at 8 bases. The CDR3 has 16 amino acids. The V and J ends lost 5 bases and 7 bases, in that order; junction bases with no gene match: 13. In germline, CDR1 is SGHVS, CDR2 FQNEAQ. The CDR3 DNA reads TGTGCCAGCAGCCGAAGACCGCTAGCGGGCGGGAATGAGCAGTTCTTC. Its translation: CASSRRPLAGGNEQFF.